Here is one TCR beta chain with its context. This sample is part of a study of blood T cell repertoires in COVID-19. Across the whole study: Material from acute and convalescent COVID-19 was sourced from the United States, Italy and Spain. The analysed material was cDNA or gDNA that came from T cells, B-cell-depleted T cells, or PBMCs.

How the authors handled the data: Estimates of nucleated cell counts were drawn from the amplification of reference gene primers. TCRdb keeps only in-frame clones here, not all; method: immunoSEQ multiplex PCR. D and trimming were read from the DNA, whereas the V and J calls and clone size are those reported in that table. The sample consists of 100,000 or so clones, around 85% of them appearing once. The source of this sequence is a woman aged 55-70 years with acute or convalescent COVID-19. The sequenced material came from peripheral blood.

CDR3 sequence reads: CASSIVGGSDPQPQHF. The CDR3 DNA is TGTGCCAGTAGTATAGTCGGGGGTAGCGACCCTCAGCCCCAGCATTTT. The gene calls are TRBV19 and TRBJ1-5, with a possible D match to TRBD1 (5 bases). This CDR3 comprises 16 residues. Per the germline V gene, CDR1 is LNHDA and CDR2 is SQIVND (reference sequence). V was clipped by 1 base and J by 6 bases, with 16 bases between them.